The 14 T cell receptor beta chains below all came from one sample that was sequenced in a study of cytomegalovirus exposure and HLA in healthy donors (dated by TCRdb to the late 2010s). Libraries came from the immunoSEQ multiplex PCR assay. The multiplex PCR relied on a mix of 60 forward primers for TCR Vbeta segments and 13 reverse primers for TCR Jbeta segments. Drawn from immuneACCESS, this table holds only the in-frame rearrangements with V and J called that TCRdb kept. Clones are partly lost; checked studies trace under half to an unresolved V gene and leave the rest unexplained. The sample includes about 160,000 clones, with 70% to 80% observed a single time. The ten largest clones add up to around 1.5% of the sample. The sequencing sample was made of PBMCs. The receptors come from a man aged 55 to 70 in good health and CMV-seronegative.

J is TRBJ2-3 and V is TRBV2; no firm D call. This CDR3 contains 11 residues. The V and J ends lost 8 bases and 4 bases respectively, with 7 bases between them. Germline CDR1 is SNHLY and CDR2 is FYNNEI. The CDR3: CASYGPDTQYF. CDR3 nucleotides: TGTGCCAGCTATGGGCCAGATACGCAGTATTTT.

The chain carries TRBV27 and TRBJ1-1; 10 bases align to TRBD1. CDR3 length: 16 residues. Germline values: CDR1 MNHEY, CDR2 SMNVEV (reference sequence). V gave up 7 bases and J gave up 4 bases; unmatched junction bases: 12. CDR3 in DNA: TGTGCCAGCATTCGCGGGACAGGGGCAATCGGCACTGAAGCTTTCTTT. As protein: CASIRGTGAIGTEAFF.

The rearrangement uses TRBV18 and TRBJ2-7; D possibly corresponds to TRBD2 (5 bases). CDR3 size: 13 residues. V was cut by 6 bases and J by 6 bases, with 15 bases left in between. Germline-derived CDR1 and CDR2 are KGHSH and LQKENI. This chain's CDR3 is CASSPSSEGEQYF. For the CDR3, the DNA is TGTGCCAGCTCCCCTTCCAGTGAGGGCGAGCAGTACTTC.

The V gene is TRBV18, the J gene TRBJ1-1, with TRBD1 identical over 9 bases. V shed 3 bases and J 6 bases; nucleotides not matched to a gene: 8. Germline lookup yields CDR1 KGHSH and CDR2 LQKENI. CDR3 length: 15 residues. DNA for the CDR3: TGTGCCAGCTCACCCCTGGGACAGGGAGGTCCTGAAGCTTTCTTT. Amino acid sequence: CASSPLGQGGPEAFF.

This chain joins TRBV18 and TRBJ2-2; 8 bases are shared with TRBD1. J lost 2 bases, V lost 6 bases, and 5 bases had no gene match. Looked up from germline, CDR1 is KGHSH and CDR2 is LQKENI. The CDR3 runs to 15 residues. The CDR3 region has the DNA TGTGCCAGCTCCCCGACAGGGGATAACACCGGGGAGCTGTTTTTT. This translates into CASSPTGDNTGELFF.

Here the CDR3 reads CASSRQGRETQYF. The CDR3 coding sequence is TGTGCCAGCAGTAGACAGGGTAGGGAGACCCAGTACTTC. The chain carries TRBV6-1 and TRBJ2-5; 7 bases line up with TRBD1. Germline lookup yields CDR1 MNHNS and CDR2 SASEGT. With V trimmed by 5 bases and J by 5 bases, 5 bases remained unmatched. The CDR3 loop spans 13 amino acids.

This clone was recorded a few times. CDR3 region: CASSTSRHGANEKLFF. The CDR3 DNA reads TGTGCCAGCAGCACCAGCCGTCACGGAGCTAATGAAAAACTGTTTTTT. V usage is TRBV7-9 and J usage is TRBJ1-4; the D is unclear. CDR1 SEHNR and CDR2 FQNEAQ come from the germline V gene (reference sequence). Trimming took 5 bases from V and 3 from J, leaving 16 bases between them. This CDR3 has 16 amino acids.

The chain uses TRBV11-1 and TRBJ2-5; D not resolved. Germline-derived CDR1 and CDR2 are SGHAT and FQDESV (reference sequence). V lost 5 bases and J 1 base, leaving 11 bases between the germline ends. The length of the CDR3 is 14 residues. CDR3 sequence (DNA): TGTGCCAGCAGCCCCACAGTATCCCAAGAGACCCAGTACTTC. Translation: CASSPTVSQETQYF.

The V and J genes are TRBV4-3 and TRBJ2-3; a weak D match, TRBD2 (6 bases). The V and J ends lost 4 bases and 0 bases respectively, with 11 bases between them. Per germline, CDR1 LGHNA and CDR2 YSLEER. This CDR3 is 15 amino acids long. DNA of the CDR3: TGCGCCAGCAGCCCTTTAGCGGAGAGCACAGATACGCAGTATTTT. This gives the protein CASSPLAESTDTQYF.

The V call is TRBV7-2, the J call TRBJ1-4; a possible D gene is TRBD1 (5 bases). Per germline, CDR1 SGHTA and CDR2 FQGNSA. The CDR3 totals 16 residues. Between the trimmed V and J ends, which lost 5 bases and 7 bases, there was a span of 20 bases. CDR3 amino acids: CASSPQDGQWGEKLFF. The CDR3 bases are TGTGCCAGCAGCCCCCAGGACGGACAATGGGGTGAAAAACTGTTTTTT.

The CDR3 spells CASSYPTTGGYQPQHF. The CDR3 coding sequence is TGTGCCAGCAGTTACCCTACGACAGGGGGTTATCAGCCCCAGCATTTT. The J gene is TRBJ1-5, the V gene TRBV6-5; 9 nucleotides agree with TRBD1. This CDR3 spans 16 amino acids. In germline, CDR1 is MNHEY, CDR2 SVGAGI. Germline trimming cut 2 bases from V and 5 bases from J; bases unmatched to any gene: 7.

Worth noting for this clone: Its ends do not fully match the called genes, so a read error is possible. The chain has TRBV19 and TRBJ1-1; 11 bases align to TRBD1. From germline, CDR1 is LNHDA and CDR2 SQIVND (reference sequence). This CDR3 region has 16 residues. CDR3 region: CASSLGTGGMNTEAFF. The CDR3 nucleotides are TGTGCCAGTAGTCTCGGGACAGGGGGGATGAATACTGAAGCTTTCTTT.

The chain uses TRBV18 and TRBJ1-2; no definite D call. Germline CDR1 KGHSH, CDR2 LQKENI. The CDR3 has 15 residues. Trimming pared 2 bases from V and 2 bases from J, leaving 12 bases between. The CDR3: CASSPEATVNYGYTF. As DNA, the CDR3 is TGTGCCAGCTCACCAGAGGCGACCGTAAACTATGGCTACACCTTC.

In its sample, this clone was seen once. The rearrangement uses TRBV6-6 and TRBJ1-5, with TRBD1 matching 7 bases. The J segment lost 2 bases and the V segment lost 7 bases, leaving 8 bases of the junction unmatched. From germline, CDR1 is MNHNY and CDR2 SVGAGI (reference sequence). The CDR3 loop spans 15 amino acids. The CDR3 here is CASTRDSWGNQPQHF. The CDR3 DNA reads as TGTGCCAGCACCCGGGACAGCTGGGGCAATCAGCCCCAGCATTTT.